The entry that follows covers one T cell receptor (beta chain) sequence. TCRdb used MiXCR to reprocess the 5' RACE reads, holding one entry per CDR3 protein. The data contain about 300,000 distinct CDR3 sequences, roughly 20% of them singletons. V lost 6 bases and J 10 bases, leaving 13 bases between the germline ends. The CDR3 consists of 12 residues. Looked up from germline, CDR1 is KGHSH and CDR2 is LQKENI. This entry comes from a study of CD8 T cells in ankylosing spondylitis. The sequence was collected from a female donor with ankylosing spondylitis or in good health (not recorded which). Sequencing input: blood, either unsorted or a sorted T cell fraction (not recorded which). V gene TRBV18 combines with J gene TRBJ2-4; D gene ambiguous. In DNA, the CDR3 is TGTGCCAGCTCCCTGTTAGGACGGATTCAGTACTTC. It specifies CASSLLGRIQYF.